Shown below are 26 T cell receptor beta chains from a single sample sequenced in a study of OX40 agonist ivuxolimab in advanced cancers. Generated by immunoSEQ multiplex PCR, the TCRdb table keeps only in-frame clones and is missing some. Among some 18,000 clones listed, about two thirds were seen once. Specimen: CD4+ or CD8+ T cells sorted from blood, collected in a trial of the OX40 agonist ivuxolimab. The receptors were sampled from an adult with an advanced solid tumor such as melanoma, head and neck, liver or kidney cancer.

This clone appeared a few times. The genes are TRBV7-9 and TRBJ1-5; the D is unclear. In germline, CDR1 is SEHNR, CDR2 FQNEAQ (reference sequence). Deletions cut 1 base from V and 7 bases from J, with 5 bases between. This CDR3 contains 12 residues. The CDR3 DNA reads TGTGCCAGCAGCTTAGTAGGGCAGCCCCAGCATTTT. This codes for CASSLVGQPQHF.

V is TRBV27 and J is TRBJ2-7; D not certain. The length of the CDR3 is 13 residues. Germline V gene lookup returns CDR1 MNHEY and CDR2 SMNVEV (reference sequence). Trimming took off 5 bases at V and 2 bases at J, with 10 bases between the two ends. CDR3 nucleotides: TGTGCCAGCAGTCTGTTGGGTGCCTACGAGCAGTACTTC. Residues: CASSLLGAYEQYF.

The gene calls are TRBV6-4 and TRBJ2-7; D gene uncertain. V was shortened by 4 bases and J by 6 bases, with 7 bases between the two germline ends. Germline V gene data show CDR1 as MRHNA and CDR2 as SNTAGT. This CDR3 is built from 11 residues. Here the CDR3 reads CASSGQVEQYF. The CDR3 bases are TGTGCCAGCAGTGGCCAAGTCGAGCAGTACTTC.

The chain is built from TRBV27 and TRBJ2-1; 7 bases match TRBD1. The V segment lost 3 bases and the J segment 4 bases; nucleotides outside the gene matches: 6. The CDR3 is made up of 15 amino acids. Germline values: CDR1 MNHEY, CDR2 SMNVEV (reference sequence). The CDR3 coding sequence is TGTGCCAGCAGTTTCCGGGACAGCCTTTACAATGAGCAGTTCTTC. Amino acid sequence: CASSFRDSLYNEQFF.

This clone has a handful of counts. The chain employs TRBV7-2 and TRBJ2-2; D possibly corresponds to TRBD2 (5 bases). V was clipped by 2 bases and J by 5 bases, with 12 bases between them. The CDR3 is 15 amino acids. The germline gives CDR1 SGHTA, CDR2 FQGNSA. The CDR3 here is CASSLSERRTGELFF. The CDR3 DNA reads TGTGCCAGCAGCTTATCGGAGCGGCGAACCGGGGAGCTGTTTTTT.

This clone is labeled as medium-sized. The CDR3 loop is CAISEPSGHGTSGASTDTQYF. Written as DNA, the CDR3 is TGTGCCATCAGTGAGCCATCGGGCCACGGGACTAGCGGAGCCTCCACAGATACGCAGTATTTT. This rearrangement joins TRBV10-3 to TRBJ2-3; TRBD2 matches at 11 bases. V shed 2 bases, J shed 2 bases, and the junction held 18 bases outside the gene matches. CDR3 length: 21 amino acids. In germline, CDR1 is ENHRY, CDR2 SYGVKD.

On this clone itself: Other DNA variants within this sample encode the same CDR3. This chain joins TRBV7-9 and TRBJ2-1; perhaps TRBD2 as D (6 bases). The CDR3 sequence is 13 residues long. Trimming removed 8 bases at V and 3 bases at J, with 11 bases between. Germline loops: CDR1 SEHNR, CDR2 FQNEAQ (reference sequence). In nucleotides, the CDR3 is TGTGCCAGCCGCACCGGGAGCTACAATGAGCAGTTCTTC. Amino acid sequence: CASRTGSYNEQFF.

The genes are TRBV2 and TRBJ2-7; D not certain. The CDR3 covers 13 residues. In germline, CDR1 is SNHLY, CDR2 FYNNEI. V was shortened by 8 bases and J by 2 bases, with 13 bases between the two germline ends. CDR3 sequence (DNA): TGTGCCAGCCGCTCCGGCCTGGCCTACGAGCAGTACTTC. This codes for CASRSGLAYEQYF.

On this clone: At one end, the junction sequence differs from germline, possibly due to a read error. The chain joins TRBV28 to TRBJ2-7; D might be TRBD2 (5 bases). The CDR3 is 13 residues long. The germline gives CDR1 MDHEN, CDR2 SYDVKM. CDR3 coding DNA: TGTGCCAGCAGCCCCGACGGGATCTACAAGCAGTACTTC. Its translation: CASSPDGIYKQYF. Together with reference TRBV28 and TRBJ2-7, the CDR3 gives the full variable domain: DVKVTQSSRYLVKRTGEKVFLECVQDMDHENMFWYRQDPGLGLRLIYFSYDVKMKEKGDIPEGYSVSREKKERFSLILESASTNQTSMYLCASSPDGIYKQYFGPGTRLTVT.

J is TRBJ2-1 and V is TRBV5-8; TRBD2 matches at 7 bases. The CDR3 loop spans 15 amino acids. The germline V gene encodes CDR1 SGHTS and CDR2 YDEGEE. The V and J ends lost 2 bases and 6 bases, in that order; junction bases with no gene match: 8. DNA of the CDR3: TGTGCCAGCAGCTTTACTAGCGCGGGGACCAATGAGCAGTTCTTC. This gives the protein CASSFTSAGTNEQFF.

This clone was seen only once. The J gene is TRBJ2-2, the V gene TRBV4-1, with 10 positions matching TRBD2. The CDR3 spans 15 residues. The germline gives CDR1 MGHRA, CDR2 YSYEKL. Unmatched junction bases numbered 4, after V lost 3 bases and J lost 6 bases. The CDR3 bases are TGCGCCAGCAGCCATGAGCGGGAGGGCCCCGGGGAGCTGTTTTTT. Translation gives CASSHEREGPGELFF.

The gene calls are TRBV5-4 and TRBJ1-2; 10 bases map to TRBD1. The V segment lost 6 bases and the J segment 4 bases; nucleotides outside the gene matches: 6. Germline assignment: CDR1 SGHNT and CDR2 YYREEE (reference sequence). The CDR3 totals 14 residues. This CDR3 reads CASTGQGRGYGYTF. The CDR3 DNA is TGTGCCAGCACGGGACAGGGGAGGGGCTATGGCTACACCTTC.

The V and J genes are TRBV11-2 and TRBJ1-2, with a tentative D call TRBD1 (5 bases). The CDR3 consists of 16 residues. V was clipped by 3 bases and J by 5 bases, with 19 bases between them. Germline V CDR1 and CDR2: SGHAT, FQNNGV. This CDR3 reads CASSLSWVRWGYGYTF. CDR3 in DNA: TGTGCCAGCAGCTTGTCATGGGTCAGGTGGGGGTATGGCTACACCTTC.

The chain recombines TRBV7-9 with TRBJ2-7; D uncertain. V lost 5 bases and J lost 2, with 10 bases in between. Germline V gene lookup returns CDR1 SEHNR and CDR2 FQNEAQ (reference sequence). The CDR3 sequence is 13 residues long. The DNA for the CDR3 is TGTGCCAGCAGCCCCGGAGATACCTACGAGCAGTACTTC. This sequence encodes CASSPGDTYEQYF.

The chain joins TRBV6-1 to TRBJ2-7; 7 bases are a match to TRBD1. V dropped 5 bases and J dropped 5; count of bases not matched to a gene: 9. Looked up from germline, CDR1 is MNHNS and CDR2 is SASEGT. The CDR3 has 14 residues. The CDR3 DNA reads as TGTGCCAGCAGTACCCCTCACAGGGGAAACGAGCAGTACTTC. It translates to CASSTPHRGNEQYF.

This sequence joins TRBV28 and TRBJ2-7; 12 bases line up with TRBD2. Germline CDR1 MDHEN, CDR2 SYDVKM. The junction had 7 bases not matched to a gene; V was cut back by 1 base and J by 6 bases. The CDR3 runs to 16 residues. The CDR3 DNA sequence: TGTGCCAGCAGTTTATCCTCTAGCGGGAGGGATCGCGAGCAGTACTTC. It is translated as CASSLSSSGRDREQYF.

The V and J genes are TRBV28 and TRBJ2-3; 8 nucleotides match TRBD2. The CDR3 is 15 amino acids. Germline loops: CDR1 MDHEN, CDR2 SYDVKM. The ends lost 4 bases at V and 4 bases at J; junction bases unmatched: 7. As DNA, the CDR3 is TGTGCCAGCAGTTGGGTGGAGACTAGCGCAGATACGCAGTATTTT. This gives the protein CASSWVETSADTQYF.

This chain joins TRBV11-2 and TRBJ1-2; possibly TRBD1 for D (5 bases). V shed 4 bases and J shed 10 bases, with 10 bases lying between them. CDR1 and CDR2 from the germline V gene are SGHAT and FQNNGV. CDR3 length: 11 residues. CDR3 residues: CASSSSGFYTF. CDR3 in DNA: TGTGCCAGCAGCTCCTCAGGGTTCTACACCTTC.

V and J are TRBV30 and TRBJ1-5; D remains unclear. The CDR3 extends over 17 amino acids. Trimming took off 0 bases at V and 5 bases at J, with 20 bases between the two ends. Germline V gene data show CDR1 as GTSNPN and CDR2 as SVGIG (reference sequence). The CDR3 DNA reads TGTGCCTGGAGTGTACCTAGGGCCCAGCGTCGGGATCAGCCCCAGCATTTT. Amino acids: CAWSVPRAQRRDQPQHF.

The chain uses TRBV6-5 and TRBJ2-1, with TRBD2 identical over 9 bases. The V segment lost 8 bases and the J segment 6 bases; nucleotides outside the gene matches: 2. In germline, CDR1 is MNHEY, CDR2 SVGAGI. The CDR3 extends over 12 amino acids. CDR3 amino acids: CASLAGSNEQFF. CDR3 nucleotides: TGTGCCAGCCTAGCGGGATCCAATGAGCAGTTCTTC.

This sequence joins TRBV18 and TRBJ2-1; D is uncertain. This CDR3 comprises 12 residues. V lost 2 bases and J 8 bases, leaving 7 bases between the germline ends. Per the germline V gene, CDR1 is KGHSH and CDR2 is LQKENI. CDR3 DNA sequence: TGTGCCAGCTCACCAAACGCGGATGAGCAGTTCTTC. Protein product: CASSPNADEQFF.

In its sample, this clone was seen once. The chain has TRBV9 and TRBJ2-1; 10 bases are a match to TRBD2. This CDR3 has 15 amino acids. Germline V gene lookup returns CDR1 SGDLS and CDR2 YYNGEE. The ends lost 0 bases at V and 6 bases at J; junction bases unmatched: 3. CDR3 nucleotides: TGTGCCAGCAGCGTAGCTCGGACTAGCGGCAATGAGCAGTTCTTC. This codes for CASSVARTSGNEQFF.

This rearrangement joins TRBV7-8 to TRBJ2-1; 12 bases match TRBD2. Germline-derived CDR1 and CDR2 are SGHVS and FQNEAQ. J gave up 9 bases and V 5 bases, and 8 bases lay outside the gene matches. This CDR3 spans 15 amino acids. CDR3 DNA sequence: TGTGCCAGCAGCGTACGACTAGCGGGAGTGGTTGAGCAGTTCTTC. Amino acid sequence: CASSVRLAGVVEQFF.

The chain uses TRBV28 and TRBJ1-5, with TRBD1 matching 7 bases. The CDR3 is 12 amino acids. Germline V CDR1 and CDR2: MDHEN, SYDVKM. V was clipped by 5 bases and J by 6 bases; unmatched bases: 1. The CDR3 region is CASSDRVQPQHF. CDR3 DNA: TGTGCCAGCAGTGACAGGGTTCAGCCCCAGCATTTT.

The genes are TRBV19 and TRBJ2-7, with D perhaps assigned TRBD1 or TRBD2 (5 bases each). The CDR3 length is 15 residues. Trimming left V 3 bases short and J 2 bases short, with 14 bases between. CDR1 and CDR2 from the germline V gene are LNHDA and SQIVND (reference sequence). CDR3 loop: CASSIPGDGAYEQYF. In DNA form, the CDR3 reads TGTGCCAGTAGTATCCCTGGGGACGGAGCCTACGAGCAGTACTTC.

The V call is TRBV4-1, the J call TRBJ1-2; TRBD1 matches at 8 bases. Germline CDR1 reads MGHRA; CDR2 reads YSYEKL. The CDR3 contains 15 residues. The trim removed 0 bases at V and 4 bases at J, leaving 4 bases unmatched. The DNA for the CDR3 is TGCGCCAGCAGCCAAGATAACAGGGGGGCCTATGGCTACACCTTC. Translated, it gives CASSQDNRGAYGYTF.